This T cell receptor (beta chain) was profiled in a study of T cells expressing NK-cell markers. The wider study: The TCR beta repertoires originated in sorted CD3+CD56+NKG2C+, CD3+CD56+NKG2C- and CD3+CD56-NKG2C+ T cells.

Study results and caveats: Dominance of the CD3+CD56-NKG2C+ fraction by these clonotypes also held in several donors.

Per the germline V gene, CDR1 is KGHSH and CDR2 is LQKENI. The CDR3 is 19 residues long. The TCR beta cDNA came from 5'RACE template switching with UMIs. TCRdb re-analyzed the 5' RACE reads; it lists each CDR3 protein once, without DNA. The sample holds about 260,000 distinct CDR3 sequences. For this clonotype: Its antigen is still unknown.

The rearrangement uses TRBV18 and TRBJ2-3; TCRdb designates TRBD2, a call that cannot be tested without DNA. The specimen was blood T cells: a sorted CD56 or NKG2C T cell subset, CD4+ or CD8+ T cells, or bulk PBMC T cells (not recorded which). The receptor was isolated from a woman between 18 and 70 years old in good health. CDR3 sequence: CASSRRPRLAGVPEDTQYF.